These T cell receptor beta chains were read from a single sample in a study of Ad26.COV2.S vaccination and SARS-CoV-2 variants. Sequencing was performed with immunoSEQ multiplex PCR; in TCRdb, only in-frame clones are kept and a portion is missing. In the table there are under 400,000 clones, roughly 84% of which are singletons. The material sequenced was peripheral blood, taken in a trial of Ad26.COV2.S vaccine versus placebo. Receptor source: a person aged 18-60 years who received the Ad26.COV2.S COVID-19 vaccine or a placebo. The CDR3 runs from the conserved cysteine through the conserved F or W. D genes are given only for firm matches. Clone size is shown for a subset of rows, as once, few, many or a class of expanded clone.

CDR3nt,CDR3aa,d_gene,abundance,v_gene,j_gene
TGTGCCAGCAGCCAAGATCTTACTAGCGGGGGTCGCACAGATACGCAGTATTTT,CASSQDLTSGGRTDTQYF,TRBD2,-,TRBV4-2,TRBJ2-3
TGTGCCACCAGCAGAGATTTTAATCAGCCCCAGCATTTT,CATSRDFNQPQHF,-,-,TRBV15,TRBJ1-5
TGTGCCAGCAGCCCCTGGGGGGTGGGAGAGCAGTACTTC,CASSPWGVGEQYF,-,-,TRBV12-3/TRBV12-4,TRBJ2-7
TGTGCCAGCAGCCGTTACGAGACCGGGACAGGGCCTGGGGAGCTGTTTTTT,CASSRYETGTGPGELFF,TRBD1,-,TRBV7-6,TRBJ2-2
TGTGCCAGCAGTCTAGCGGGGGGTCACGAGCAGTACTTC,CASSLAGGHEQYF,TRBD2,-,TRBV25-1,TRBJ2-7
TGTGCCAGCTCCCACGGACAGCACTATGGCTACACCTTC,CASSHGQHYGYTF,-,-,TRBV18,TRBJ1-2
TGTGCCTGGAGTGACGGACTAGCGGGTACCACAGATACGCAGTATTTT,CAWSDGLAGTTDTQYF,TRBD2,-,TRBV30,TRBJ2-3
TGTGCCAGCAGCAGGAAAGACGGAAATTCACCCCTCCACTTT,CASSRKDGNSPLHF,-,-,TRBV5-4,TRBJ1-6
TGTGCCAGCAGCTTAGGACGCTATGGCTACACCTTC,CASSLGRYGYTF,-,-,TRBV13,TRBJ1-2
TGCGCCAGCAGCCAAGATCCGGCGTCCTATGGCTACACCTTC,CASSQDPASYGYTF,-,once,TRBV4-1,TRBJ1-2
TGTGCCAGCAGAGCTAGACAGGGCCTTAAACAAGAGACCCAGTACTTC,CASRARQGLKQETQYF,TRBD1,-,TRBV27,TRBJ2-5
TGTGCCAGCCGGGGGGCATTTTACTACACCTTC,CASRGAFYYTF,-,-,TRBV12-3/TRBV12-4,TRBJ1-2
TGTGCCAGCAGTTACACGGGACAGCCCTACGAGCAGTACTTC,CASSYTGQPYEQYF,TRBD1,-,TRBV6-2/TRBV6-3,TRBJ2-7
TGTGCCAGCAGCACCCCGGGCGAGCCCCAGCATTTT,CASSTPGEPQHF,-,-,TRBV12-3/TRBV12-4,TRBJ1-5
TGTGCCAGTAGTATTCAGAGCTTGAACACTGAAGCTTTCTTT,CASSIQSLNTEAFF,-,-,TRBV19,TRBJ1-1
TGTGCCTGGAGTGTACGACAGCCCCCGGGGTATGGCTACACCTTC,CAWSVRQPPGYGYTF,-,-,TRBV30,TRBJ1-2
TGTGCCAGCAGCTTAGCCGGACTAGCGGGGGACGACAATGAGCAGTTCTTC,CASSLAGLAGDDNEQFF,TRBD2,-,TRBV11-2,TRBJ2-1
TGTGCCAGCAGTGAACGACAGGGAGGTGAAGCTTTCTTT,CASSERQGGEAFF,TRBD1,-,TRBV6-1,TRBJ1-1
TGTGCCAGCAGCCCCGGACAGGGGAGATACAATGAGCAGTTCTTC,CASSPGQGRYNEQFF,TRBD1,-,TRBV5-5,TRBJ2-1
TGTGCCAGCAGGGCCCTATTGACAGAGAACACTGAAGCTTTCTTT,CASRALLTENTEAFF,-,-,TRBV4-2,TRBJ1-1
TGTGCCTGGAGCGGAGGTGGGCAGTTCTTC,CAWSGGGQFF,-,-,TRBV30,TRBJ2-1
TGTGCCAGCAGTACAGGGACGGACAGCTCCTACGAGCAGTACTTC,CASSTGTDSSYEQYF,-,-,TRBV27,TRBJ2-7
TGCGCCAGCAGCTTGGGTTACCCCCCCGGACCCTACAATGAGCAGTTCTTC,CASSLGYPPGPYNEQFF,-,-,TRBV5-1,TRBJ2-1
TGTGCCAGCAGTGAATTATATGACTATGGCTACACCTTC,CASSELYDYGYTF,-,-,TRBV6-1,TRBJ1-2
TGTGCCAGCAGCCATACAGAGTCCTACGAGCAGTACTTC,CASSHTESYEQYF,-,-,TRBV3-1/TRBV3-2,TRBJ2-7
TGTGCCAGCAGCTACCGGGACAGGGAAGCTGAAGCTTTCTTT,CASSYRDREAEAFF,TRBD1,few,TRBV5-4,TRBJ1-1
TGTGCCAGCTCACCTTCTGGGACAGTTAATCAGCCCCAGCATTTT,CASSPSGTVNQPQHF,TRBD1,-,TRBV18,TRBJ1-5
TGTGCCAGCAGTTACTCGGGGACAGGGAGTAATGAGCAGTTCTTC,CASSYSGTGSNEQFF,TRBD1,-,TRBV6-5,TRBJ2-1
TGTGCCAGCTCTCAACGGGACGAAAAAGCCAAAAACATTCAGTACTTC,CASSQRDEKAKNIQYF,-,-,TRBV18,TRBJ2-4
TGTGCCAGCAGCTTACACGGCCAAGAGACCCAGTACTTC,CASSLHGQETQYF,-,-,TRBV11-3,TRBJ2-5
TGCGCCAGCGGGACCACTATAGCCAAAAACATTCAGTACTTC,CASGTTIAKNIQYF,-,once,TRBV23-1,TRBJ2-4
TGTGCCAGCAGCACCGGGACACTCTACGAGCAGTACTTC,CASSTGTLYEQYF,-,once,TRBV11-2,TRBJ2-7
TGTGCCACCGCTGTGGCAGCCTACGAGCAGTACTTC,CATAVAAYEQYF,-,-,TRBV10-3,TRBJ2-7
TGCGCCAGCAGCCAAGACCTACCTAGCGGGGGGTCAACAGATACGCAGTATTTT,CASSQDLPSGGSTDTQYF,TRBD2,-,TRBV4-1,TRBJ2-3
TGTGCCACCAGGGACGTAGGCGCTGAAGCTTTCTTT,CATRDVGAEAFF,-,-,TRBV15,TRBJ1-1
TGTGCCAGCAGTTCTGCCGGGACAGGGGAGAACACTGAAGCTTTCTTT,CASSSAGTGENTEAFF,TRBD1,once,TRBV13,TRBJ1-1
TGCGCCAGCAGCACGGGACAGGGGGATCAGCCCCAGCATTTT,CASSTGQGDQPQHF,TRBD1,-,TRBV5-1,TRBJ1-5
TGTGCCAGCGGTGGGTCCTCAGGGGGAGCTAACTATGGCTACACCTTC,CASGGSSGGANYGYTF,TRBD1,-,TRBV6-1,TRBJ1-2
TGCGCCAGCAGCTCGTGGGATAGGTCCTACGAGCAGTACTTC,CASSSWDRSYEQYF,-,-,TRBV5-1,TRBJ2-7
TGTGCCAGCAGCTCCATCAGGGACACCACCTACGAGCAGTACTTC,CASSSIRDTTYEQYF,-,once,TRBV11-2,TRBJ2-7
TGCGCCAGCAGCTTGGGGGCAGGGAGCACCGGGGAGCTGTTTTTT,CASSLGAGSTGELFF,-,-,TRBV5-1,TRBJ2-2
TGTGCCAGCAGGGCCAGAAATCAGCCCCAGCATTTT,CASRARNQPQHF,-,-,TRBV2,TRBJ1-5
TGTGCCAGCAGCCAAGATCTGGCAGGGGGTCAGCCCCAGCATTTT,CASSQDLAGGQPQHF,TRBD1,-,TRBV3-1/TRBV3-2,TRBJ1-5
TGTGCCAGCAGCGCCGGACAGGGAAGCAATCAGCCCCAGCATTTT,CASSAGQGSNQPQHF,TRBD1,-,TRBV6-5,TRBJ1-5
TGTGCCAGCAGGCAGCCCGGGACAGGGGCTGAAAAACTGTTTTTT,CASRQPGTGAEKLFF,TRBD1,-,TRBV5-5,TRBJ1-4
TGTGCCAGCAGCCCGCGCCAAATCTCCTACGAGCAGTACTTC,CASSPRQISYEQYF,-,-,TRBV7-2,TRBJ2-7
TGCAGCGTTTCATGGACAGGCTCTGGGGCCAACGTCCTGACTTTC,CSVSWTGSGANVLTF,TRBD1,-,TRBV29-1,TRBJ2-6
TGTGCCAGCAGTGAAGCTGCACAGCGGCCCCAGCATTTT,CASSEAAQRPQHF,-,-,TRBV6-1,TRBJ1-5
TGTGCCAGCAGCACCGGACTAGCCGCGGGGGGCACAGATACGCAGTATTTT,CASSTGLAAGGTDTQYF,TRBD2,-,TRBV11-3,TRBJ2-3
TGTGCCAGCCTCGAAAACTATGGCTACACCTTC,CASLENYGYTF,-,-,TRBV7-2,TRBJ1-2
TGCGCCAGCAGCCCAACAATCACACGGGACAGGGATTATGGCTACACCTTC,CASSPTITRDRDYGYTF,TRBD1,-,TRBV4-3,TRBJ1-2
TGTGCCAGCAGTCTAATAGCGGGGGGCCGATCTGATGAGCAGTTCTTC,CASSLIAGGRSDEQFF,-,-,TRBV21-1,TRBJ2-1
TGTGCCAGCAGCTTAAGACAGGGGGCCCTGAGGAACACCGGGGAGCTGTTTTTT,CASSLRQGALRNTGELFF,TRBD1,-,TRBV11-2,TRBJ2-2